One and the same sample provided the 16 T cell receptor beta chains below, sequenced in a study of chemoradiotherapy in HPV16-positive cancers (dated by TCRdb to 2022 to 2024). Library preparation used the immunoSEQ multiplex PCR assay. This is the immuneACCESS table as TCRdb keeps it, with only in-frame sequences that have V and J called. A part of the clones is gone; compared with another copy, unresolved V genes explain less than half, and the rest is unexplained. Recorded for this sample are under 1,500 clones; around four fifths of them occurred a single time. The ten largest clones take up 13% of the sample. The specimen was tumor tissue, collected from a patient who underwent chemoradiotherapy. Receptor source: a human donor with HPV-associated anogenital cancer.

The chain joins TRBV12-5 to TRBJ2-1, with TRBD1 as a possible D gene (6 bases). Per the germline V gene, CDR1 is LGHNT and CDR2 is FRNRAP. Trimming removed 2 bases from V and 6 bases from J, with 14 bases in between. The CDR3 runs to 15 residues. Written as DNA, the CDR3 is TGTGCTAGTGGTTTGATGGGGGCCAGGGGCAATGAGCAGTTCTTC. Encoded protein: CASGLMGARGNEQFF.

The CDR3 here is CASSDPTGGEAFF. The CDR3, as DNA: TGTGCCAGCAGTGACCCTACAGGCGGGGAAGCTTTCTTT. The rearrangement uses TRBV6-1 and TRBJ1-1; a weak D match, TRBD1 (5 bases). V lost 3 bases and J 8 bases, leaving 13 bases between the germline ends. CDR3 length equals 13 residues. Germline V gene sequence: CDR1 MNHNS, CDR2 SASEGT.

This rearrangement joins TRBV28 to TRBJ1-4; 10 bases line up with TRBD1. Germline V lookup: CDR1 MDHEN, CDR2 SYDVKM. The CDR3 extends over 14 amino acids. J was trimmed by 8 bases and V by 5 bases; bases with no gene match: 5. CDR3 sequence: CASSRGQGREKLFF. The CDR3 DNA follows: TGTGCCAGCAGTCGGGGACAGGGGCGGGAAAAACTGTTTTTT.

Only one count was recorded for this clone. V is TRBV12-5 and J is TRBJ2-6; D is perhaps TRBD1 (5 bases). V was pared by 5 bases and J by 5 bases, with 22 bases between. The CDR3 length is 18 residues. Germline CDR1 LGHNT, CDR2 FRNRAP. CDR3 region: CASGIQAAGQSRANVLTF. The CDR3 DNA follows: TGTGCTAGTGGTATCCAAGCTGCAGGACAAAGTCGGGCCAACGTCCTGACTTTC. Full variable domain (missing parts from reference TRBV12-5 and TRBJ2-6): DARVTQTPRHKVTEMGQEVTMRCQPILGHNTVFWYRQTMMQGLELLAYFRNRAPLDDSGMPKDRFSAEMPDATLATLKIQPSEPRDSAVYFCASGIQAAGQSRANVLTFGAGSRLTVL.

In its sample, this clone was seen once. V and J are TRBV28 and TRBJ2-7; the D call may be TRBD1 or TRBD2 (6 bases each). The germline V gene has CDR1 MDHEN and CDR2 SYDVKM. Deletions cut 6 bases from V and 5 bases from J, with 17 bases between. This CDR3 is 14 amino acids long. The CDR3 sequence: CASSYRRGRNEQYF. For the CDR3, the DNA is TGTGCCAGCAGCTACCGACGGGGGCGGAACGAGCAGTACTTC.

V and J are TRBV28 and TRBJ2-6; the D gene is possibly TRBD2 (6 bases). This CDR3 has 16 residues. The germline CDR1 and CDR2 sequences are MDHEN and SYDVKM. V lost 2 bases and J lost 0, with 8 bases in between. CDR3 amino acids: CASSLIADSGANVLTF. The CDR3 nucleotides are TGTGCCAGCAGTTTAATAGCGGACTCTGGGGCCAACGTCCTGACTTTC.

The table lists this clone with a count of one. This sample includes further DNA sequences coding for the same CDR3. V and J are TRBV27 and TRBJ1-5; possible D gene TRBD1, 5 bases. V was trimmed by 2 bases and J by 6 bases, leaving 11 bases between them. The CDR3 extends over 14 amino acids. Per the germline V gene, CDR1 is MNHEY and CDR2 is SMNVEV (reference sequence). The CDR3 nucleotides are TGTGCCAGCAGTTTAGACAGCCCCACTCAGCCCCAGCATTTT. This encodes CASSLDSPTQPQHF.

The V gene is TRBV18, the J gene TRBJ1-1; the D gene is possibly TRBD1 (6 bases). In germline, CDR1 is KGHSH, CDR2 LQKENI. V shed 6 bases and J shed 1 base, with 21 bases lying between them. The CDR3 is 17 amino acids. This chain's CDR3 is CASSSMSEDRRNTEAFF. For the CDR3, the DNA is TGTGCCAGCTCGTCCATGAGTGAAGACAGGAGGAACACTGAAGCTTTCTTT.

V gene TRBV5-1 combines with J gene TRBJ2-1, with 9 bases aligning to TRBD1. Germline V CDR1 and CDR2: SGHRS, YFSETQ. V shed 5 bases and J 9 bases; nucleotides not matched to a gene: 12. CDR3 length equals 15 residues. The CDR3, as DNA: TGCGCCAGCAGTACCGGGACAGGGTTACGGAGTGAGCAGTTCTTC. Encoded protein: CASSTGTGLRSEQFF.

Only a few counts were recorded for this clone. V usage is TRBV19 and J usage is TRBJ1-1, with TRBD1 as a possible D gene (6 bases). The CDR3 has 15 residues. Germline values: CDR1 LNHDA, CDR2 SQIVND (reference sequence). V was shortened by 0 bases and J by 4 bases, with 12 bases between the two germline ends. The CDR3, as DNA: TGTGCCAGTAGTATAGAACCGCGCAGGGGCACTGAAGCTTTCTTT. This encodes CASSIEPRRGTEAFF.

V and J are TRBV7-2 and TRBJ2-3; no reliable D call. Germline CDR1 and CDR2: SGHTA and FQGNSA. CDR3 length: 18 residues. Trimming removed 2 bases from V and 3 bases from J, with 21 bases in between. CDR3 bases: TGTGCCAGCAGCTTATGGTCAGGCATCAACAGTCGAACAGATACGCAGTATTTT. It yields the protein CASSLWSGINSRTDTQYF.

The V gene is TRBV21-1, the J gene TRBJ2-7; TRBD1 was called by the table and not checked on the DNA. TRBV21-1 is classified as a pseudogene. The CDR3 contains 17 residues. The DNA for the CDR3 is TGTGCCAGCAGCAACAACTGTAGTCCTCAGGGAATATACGAGCAGTACTTC. Amino acids: CASSNNCSPQGIYEQYF.

V usage is TRBV11-2 and J usage is TRBJ2-1; either TRBD1 or TRBD2 may fit D (5 bases each). This CDR3 comprises 15 residues. Germline CDR1 and CDR2: SGHAT and FQNNGV. Trimming pared 5 bases from V and 0 bases from J, leaving 11 bases between. CDR3 region: CASSPTGGSYNEQFF. DNA for the CDR3: TGTGCCAGCAGCCCGACTGGGGGCTCCTACAATGAGCAGTTCTTC. Looking up the rest from reference TRBV11-2 and TRBJ2-1 gives the full variable domain: EAGVAQSPRYKIIEKRQSVAFWCNPISGHATLYWYQQILGQGPKLLIQFQNNGVVDDSQLPKDRFSAERLKGVDSTLKIQPAKLEDSAVYLCASSPTGGSYNEQFFGPGTRLTVL.

About this clone: Germline and junction disagree at one end, which may indicate a read error. The same CDR3 arises from other DNA sequences in this sample as well. This chain links TRBV27 with TRBJ1-5, with TRBD1 as a possible D gene (5 bases). The CDR3 loop spans 14 amino acids. CDR1 is MNHEY, CDR2 SMNVEV, per germline (reference sequence). In DNA form, the CDR3 reads TGCGCCAGCAGTTTAGACAGCCCCACTCAGCCCCAGCATTTT. This encodes CASSLDSPTQPQHF.

The CDR3 DNA is TGTGCCAGCAGGGTAAGCGGGGATGAGCAGTTCTTC. Translation: CASRVSGDEQFF. This chain uses TRBV2 with TRBJ2-1; 7 nucleotides match TRBD2. Germline-derived CDR1 and CDR2 are SNHLY and FYNNEI. Losses at the gene ends were 6 bases for V and 8 bases for J; bases not matched to a gene: 4. This CDR3 region has 12 residues. Variable domain in full (rest from reference TRBV2 and TRBJ2-1): EPEVTQTPSHQVTQMGQEVILRCVPISNHLYFYWYRQILGQKVEFLVSFYNNEISEKSEIFDDQFSVERPDGSNFTLKIRSTKLEDSAMYFCASRVSGDEQFFGPGTRLTVL.

This clone has more than one count but fewer than ten. The J gene is TRBJ1-5, the V gene TRBV7-8; 11 bases are a match to TRBD1. The CDR3 contains 17 residues. V was pared by 5 bases and J by 4 bases, with 10 bases of the junction left unmatched. Germline V gene data show CDR1 as SGHVS and CDR2 as FQNEAQ. CDR3 bases: TGTGCCAGCAGCCCAAGGAGGGGGACAGGGGGAAATCAGCCCCAGCATTTT. Encoded protein: CASSPRRGTGGNQPQHF.